This T cell receptor (beta chain) stems from a study of tumor and adjacent non-tumor tissue in lung cancer. Study summary: Stage I to III disease affected about nine men and several women aged about 31 to 80. Study-level points and caveats: Patients with more diverse tumor TCRs had worse survival.

This sample's RNA came from whole unsorted tissue. Distant lung tissue was collected more than 3 cm away from the tumor edge. Three rounds of nested PCR, following a modified ARM-PCR protocol, produced the TCRbeta library. TCRdb called the multiplex PCR reads again in MiXCR, with one record for every CDR3 protein. The table lists about 98,000 distinct CDR3 sequences, more than 80% of them singletons. Worth noting for this clonotype: What it recognizes is unknown. Germline and junction disagree at one end, which may indicate a read error.

The CDR3 totals 14 residues. Germline CDR1 is DFQATT and CDR2 is SNEGSKA (reference sequence). This receptor was obtained from a man aged 60 to 69 with small cell lung cancer. Sequences were obtained from distant non-tumor lung tissue. V is TRBV20-1 and J is TRBJ1-4, with D perhaps TRBD1 (6 bases). The CDR3 region has the DNA TGCAGTGCTAGAGATCACAGGGAAGGCGAAAGACTGTTTTTT. This translates into CSARDHREGERLFF.